This T cell receptor beta chain was recovered during a study of a mutant IDH1 vaccine in newly diagnosed glioma. Study background: The initiation of vaccination occurred 4-6 weeks after radiotherapy alone, or with temozolomide cycles. Earlier care involved radiotherapy, temozolomide, or both, and the majority received both. Treated patients showed a male proportion of approximately 62%, a female proportion of approximately 38%, and a mean age of 40.4 years.

Trimming shortened V by 0 bases and J by 3 bases, and 6 bases separated the two germline ends. This CDR3 contains 13 residues. Germline assignment: CDR1 MNHNY and CDR2 SVGAGI (reference sequence). A note on this clone: The antigen is not known.

Clones were sequenced by immunoSEQ multiplex PCR, and TCRdb holds only the in-frame ones, with some missing. The data contain about 58,000 clones, 80% to 90% of them singletons. Time point of the sample: week 5, during vaccination. Topical imiquimod accompanied each vaccine dose, which consisted of 300 ug of mutant IDH1 20-mer peptide. In every donor, the tumor was a new WHO grade 3 or 4 IDH1-mutant, ATRX-lost astrocytoma. The clonotype was recovered from a woman in her forties or fifties with glioma. This rearrangement joins TRBV6-6 to TRBJ2-7; D call uncertain. The material sequenced was PBMCs, taken from a glioma patient whose treatment included an IDH1 peptide vaccine. CDR3 protein: CASSYSAGYEQYF. CDR3 sequence (DNA): TGTGCCAGCAGTTACTCGGCTGGCTACGAGCAGTACTTC.